These 20 T cell receptor beta chains originate from one sample sequenced in a study of T cells in Graves' hyperthyroidism and ophthalmopathy. Amplification of TCR beta CDR3 regions used RNA as the template. TCR CDR3 underwent first-round RT-PCR with the HTBI primer set. Each CDR3 protein gets one entry after TCRdb re-called the multiplex PCR reads with MiXCR. Of more than 500,000 distinct CDR3 sequences listed, about 14% are singletons. The specimen was blood. The receptor set was obtained from a woman in her forties with Graves' ophthalmopathy.

The chain uses TRBV4-2 and TRBJ2-3; 8 bases agree with TRBD2. After removal of 6 bases from V and 4 bases from J, the junction contained 9 bases not matched to a gene. Germline V lookup: CDR1 LGHNA, CDR2 YNFKEQ. This CDR3 comprises 15 residues. In DNA form, the CDR3 reads TGTGCCAGCAGACAGTGGACTAGCCCCCCAGATACGCAGTATTTT. This translates into CASRQWTSPPDTQYF.

This clonotype was observed at least ten times. The V call is TRBV20-1, the J call TRBJ1-1; the match to TRBD1 covers 9 bases. Germline CDR1 DFQATT, CDR2 SNEGSKA (reference sequence). The V gene end was trimmed by 4 bases and the J gene end by 4 bases; junction bases not matched to a gene: 10. The CDR3 loop spans 15 amino acids. Here the CDR3 DNA reads TGCAGTGCTACTACAGGGGGCGCGAAATCCACTGAAGCTTTCTTT. Residues: CSATTGGAKSTEAFF.

This clonotype was found many times. The chain employs TRBV27 and TRBJ2-7; the D is unclear. V dropped 4 bases and J dropped 2 bases, with 9 bases sitting between them. Germline V lookup: CDR1 MNHEY, CDR2 SMNVEV (reference sequence). The CDR3 extends over 13 amino acids. CDR3 bases: TGTGCCAGCAGTTCCGCACTCGCCTACGAGCAGTACTTC. The encoded protein is CASSSALAYEQYF.

This clonotype was seen at least ten times. The V and J genes are TRBV27 and TRBJ1-1; D uncertain. Looked up from germline, CDR1 is MNHEY and CDR2 is SMNVEV (reference sequence). There are 13 residues in the CDR3. V was cut by 4 bases and J by 6 bases, with 12 bases left in between. The CDR3 bases are TGTGCCAGCAGTTCCCTCACGAGAGCTGAAGCTTTCTTT. It is translated as CASSSLTRAEAFF.

Ten or more counts support this clonotype. The DNA for the CDR3 is TGTGCCAGCAGTCCCTGGACAGGCAGGGATAATCAGCCCCAGCATTTT. Its protein product is CASSPWTGRDNQPQHF. The chain joins TRBV12-3 or TRBV12-4 to TRBJ1-5; 7 positions match TRBD1. This CDR3 contains 16 residues. The V gene end was trimmed by 5 bases and the J gene end by 4 bases; junction bases not matched to a gene: 11.

V is TRBV7-2 and J is TRBJ2-4; the D is unclear. Germline loops: CDR1 SGHTA, CDR2 FQGNSA. The V gene lost 7 bases and the J gene lost 1 base, with 8 bases spanning the gap. This CDR3 is 13 amino acids long. DNA of the CDR3: TGTGCCAGCAAGGGTAGGGCCAAAAACATTCAGTACTTC. Its protein product is CASKGRAKNIQYF.

The V gene is TRBV30, the J gene TRBJ2-2, with TRBD2 matching 9 bases. J was trimmed by 5 bases and V by 2 bases; bases with no gene match: 3. Germline V gene data show CDR1 as GTSNPN and CDR2 as SVGIG (reference sequence). This CDR3 has 14 residues. The CDR3 sequence is CAWSSGGRTGELFF. The CDR3, as DNA: TGTGCCTGGAGTAGCGGGGGGCGGACCGGGGAGCTGTTTTTT.

Many counts were recorded for this clonotype. This chain uses TRBV30 with TRBJ2-3, with 11 bases aligning to TRBD2. This CDR3 spans 15 amino acids. Losses at the gene ends were 4 bases for V and 2 bases for J; bases not matched to a gene: 5. Looked up from germline, CDR1 is GTSNPN and CDR2 is SVGIG (reference sequence). The CDR3 region has the DNA TGTGCCTGGACCCCGACTAGCGGGAACACAGATACGCAGTATTTT. Its protein is CAWTPTSGNTDTQYF.

The CDR3 here is CASSSEHTQYF. CDR3 DNA: TGTGCCAGCAGTTCCGAGCATACGCAGTATTTT. The genes are TRBV28 and TRBJ2-3; no firm D call. Per the germline V gene, CDR1 is MDHEN and CDR2 is SYDVKM. Trimming stripped 4 bases from V and 7 bases from J, with 6 bases between. The CDR3 consists of 11 residues.

Many counts were recorded for this clonotype. J is TRBJ1-1 and V is TRBV6-5; TRBD1 matches 7 bases. The CDR3 spans 14 residues. J was trimmed by 7 bases and V by 5 bases; bases with no gene match: 10. The V gene's germline CDR1 is MNHEY and CDR2 SVGAGI. The CDR3 is CASSHGQAGGEAFF. The CDR3, as DNA: TGTGCCAGCAGTCACGGACAGGCCGGGGGTGAAGCTTTCTTT.

This clonotype showed up many times. The chain couples TRBV6-4 to TRBJ2-3; the match to TRBD1 covers 7 bases. The DNA end lines up better with TRBJ1-5; the J call may be wrong. This CDR3 has 15 residues. CDR1 and CDR2 from the germline V gene are MRHNA and SNTAGT. The CDR3 sequence is CASSDTWDSTDTQHF. The CDR3 DNA reads TGTGCCAGCAGTGACACGTGGGACAGCACAGATACGCAGCATTTT.

This clonotype occurred many times. The rearrangement joins TRBV20-1 to TRBJ2-2; D remains ambiguous. This CDR3 is 13 amino acids long. The germline V and J ends were trimmed by 0 bases and 3 bases, with 5 bases remaining between them. CDR1 DFQATT and CDR2 SNEGSKA come from the germline V gene (reference sequence). The CDR3 DNA reads TGCAGTGCTAGAGATGTTTACACCGGGGAGCTGTTTTTT. Its protein is CSARDVYTGELFF.

In its sample, this clonotype was seen many times. As DNA, the CDR3 is TGTGCTAGTGGTTTGGCCGGGACTAGCGGGATGTCGGTTCGGGACGAGCAGTACTTC. Its protein product is CASGLAGTSGMSVRDEQYF. The genes are TRBV12-5 and TRBJ2-7; 13 bases are a match to TRBD2. This CDR3 region has 19 residues. Per the germline V gene, CDR1 is LGHNT and CDR2 is FRNRAP. The V and J ends lost 1 base and 5 bases, in that order; junction bases with no gene match: 14.

This clonotype has ten or more counts. V gene TRBV5-1 combines with J gene TRBJ2-7; 8 bases agree with TRBD1. The CDR3 is made up of 15 amino acids. V lost 4 bases and J lost 1; bases outside the gene matches: 7. CDR1 and CDR2 (germline): SGHRS, YFSETQ. The CDR3 sequence is CASSLGQGSSYEQYF. The CDR3 DNA follows: TGCGCCAGCAGCCTCGGACAGGGATCTTCCTACGAGCAGTACTTC.

The genes are TRBV19 and TRBJ1-2; no clear D gene. V lost 3 bases, J lost 8 bases, and 7 bases lay in between. The CDR3 is made up of 11 amino acids. CDR1 and CDR2 from the germline V gene are LNHDA and SQIVND (reference sequence). The CDR3 sequence is CASSMSGGYTF. CDR3 nucleotides: TGTGCCAGTAGTATGTCGGGGGGCTACACCTTC.

This clonotype occurred many times. The V call is TRBV28, the J call TRBJ1-1; D uncertain. Germline V gene lookup returns CDR1 MDHEN and CDR2 SYDVKM. V lost 4 bases to trimming and J lost 6 bases, with 9 bases between them. The CDR3 runs 12 residues. CDR3 protein: CASSSGFSEAFF. CDR3 coding DNA: TGTGCCAGCAGTTCCGGTTTCTCTGAAGCTTTCTTT.

The chain is built from TRBV10-2 and TRBJ2-7; D is perhaps TRBD2 (7 bases). With 7 bases removed from V and 3 bases from J, the gap between germline ends came to 16 bases. The CDR3 consists of 14 residues. Germline CDR1 is WSHSY and CDR2 is SAAADI. As DNA, the CDR3 is TGCGCCAGCAACCCAGATAGGGGGGGCTACGAGCAGTACTTC. The encoded protein is CASNPDRGGYEQYF.

The chain combines TRBV29-1 with TRBJ2-7; D possibly corresponds to TRBD2 (5 bases). The germline V gene has CDR1 SQVTM and CDR2 ANQGSEA. V lost 4 bases to trimming and J lost 2 bases, with 12 bases between them. The CDR3 runs 13 residues. The CDR3 DNA reads TGCAGCGTTGTCCGAGGGCAGCCCTACGAGCAGTACTTC. This gives the protein CSVVRGQPYEQYF.

This clonotype occurred a few times. This chain joins TRBV29-1 and TRBJ2-2; tentative D call: TRBD2 (5 bases). Trimming took 5 bases from V and 2 from J, leaving 12 bases between them. CDR1 and CDR2 from the germline V gene are SQVTM and ANQGSEA. CDR3 length: 14 residues. The CDR3 protein is CSVSGTENTGELFF. The CDR3 DNA is TGCAGCGTTAGCGGTACAGAAAACACCGGGGAGCTGTTTTTT.

This clonotype was seen many times. The rearrangement links TRBV12-3 or TRBV12-4 to TRBJ2-7; D may be TRBD1 (6 bases). The CDR3 extends over 15 amino acids. Trimming stripped 2 bases from V and 0 bases from J, with 11 bases between. The chain's CDR3 is CASSLMAGDSYEQYF. CDR3 DNA: TGTGCCAGCAGTTTAATGGCAGGGGACTCCTACGAGCAGTACTTC.